This entry concerns a single TCR beta chain. The sample originates from a study of blood T cell repertoires in COVID-19. Study information: Spain, Italy and the United States supplied samples that represented acute and convalescent COVID-19. Sources were T cells, B-cell-depleted T cells, or PBMCs; the material itself was cDNA or gDNA.

Per the original data handling: Estimation of nucleated cell counts was performed using reference gene primer amplification. Measured with immunoSEQ multiplex PCR; TCRdb has only the in-frame clones, and not every one. V and J calls and clone size come straight from that table; D and trimming were deduced from the DNA. The table includes approximately 450,000 clones, roughly 89% detected once. Germline V gene data show CDR1 as MGHDK and CDR2 as SYGVNS. The CDR3 contains 15 residues. J lost 4 bases, V lost 8 bases, and 9 bases had no gene match. The source material was peripheral blood. This TCR derives from a woman between 25 and 40 years old with acute or convalescent COVID-19. The rearrangement joins TRBV25-1 to TRBJ2-7; TRBD1 agrees at 12 bases. The CDR3 reads CASSAPGQGAYEQYF. The CDR3 bases are TGTGCCAGCTCAGCTCCGGGACAGGGGGCGTACGAGCAGTACTTC.